The entry below describes one T cell receptor (beta chain). The assay was immunoSEQ multiplex PCR, and TCRdb's table has in-frame clones only and misses some. The data show 200,000 to 250,000 clones, with just under 85% seen just once and nearly 9% held by the top ten. These data belong to a study of blood T cell repertoires in COVID-19. In the study overall: Collection of acute and convalescent COVID-19 samples took place in the United States, Italy and Spain. The cDNA or gDNA used as material had been derived from T cells, B-cell-depleted T cells, or PBMCs.

CDR1 and CDR2 (germline): LGHNA, YNFKEQ. Germline trimming cut 3 bases from V and 5 bases from J; bases unmatched to any gene: 7. CDR3 length equals 16 residues. This receptor was taken from a man aged 80 or over with acute or convalescent COVID-19. V is TRBV4-2 and J is TRBJ1-4; 9 bases line up with TRBD1. The specimen was peripheral blood. This chain's CDR3 is CASSQAHRGPNEKLFF. As DNA, the CDR3 is TGTGCCAGCAGCCAGGCACACAGGGGGCCAAATGAAAAACTGTTTTTT.